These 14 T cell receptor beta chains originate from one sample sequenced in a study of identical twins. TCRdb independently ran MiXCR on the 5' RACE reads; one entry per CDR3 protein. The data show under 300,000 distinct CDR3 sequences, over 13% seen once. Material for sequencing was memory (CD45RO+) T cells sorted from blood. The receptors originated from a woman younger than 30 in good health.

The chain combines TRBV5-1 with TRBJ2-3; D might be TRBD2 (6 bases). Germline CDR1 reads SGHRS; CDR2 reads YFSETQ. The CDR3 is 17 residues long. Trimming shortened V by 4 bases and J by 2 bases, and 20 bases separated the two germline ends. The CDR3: CASSARPAQRATDTQYF. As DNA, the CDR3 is TGCGCCAGCAGCGCACGTCCTGCCCAGCGGGCCACAGATACGCAGTATTTT.

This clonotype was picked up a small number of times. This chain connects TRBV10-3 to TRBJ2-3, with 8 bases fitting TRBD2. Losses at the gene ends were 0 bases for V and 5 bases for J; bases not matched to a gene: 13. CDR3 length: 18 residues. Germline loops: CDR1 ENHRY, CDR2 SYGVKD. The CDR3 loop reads CAISESGGYPGGGDTQYF. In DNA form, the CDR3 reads TGTGCCATCAGTGAGTCTGGTGGCTACCCCGGGGGGGGAGATACGCAGTATTTT.

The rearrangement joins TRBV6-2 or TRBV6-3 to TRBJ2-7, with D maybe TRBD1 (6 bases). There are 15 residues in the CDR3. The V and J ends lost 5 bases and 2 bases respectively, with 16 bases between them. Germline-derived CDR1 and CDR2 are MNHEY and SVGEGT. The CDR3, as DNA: TGTGCCAGCAGTACCGTACACAGGGCCCCCTACGAGCAGTACTTC. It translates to CASSTVHRAPYEQYF.

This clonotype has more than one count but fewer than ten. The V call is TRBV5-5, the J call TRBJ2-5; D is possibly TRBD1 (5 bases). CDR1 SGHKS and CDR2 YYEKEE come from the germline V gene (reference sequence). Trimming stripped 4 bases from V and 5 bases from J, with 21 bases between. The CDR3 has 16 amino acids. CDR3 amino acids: CASSVNLGAGGETQYF. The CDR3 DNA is TGTGCCAGCAGCGTGAACCTAGGGGCTGGTGGTGAGACCCAGTACTTC.

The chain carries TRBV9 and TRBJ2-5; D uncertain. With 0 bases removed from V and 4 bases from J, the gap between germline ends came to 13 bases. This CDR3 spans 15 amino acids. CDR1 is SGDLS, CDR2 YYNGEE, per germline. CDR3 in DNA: TGTGCCAGCAGCGTAGAGGCCGGAGTGGGAGAGACCCAGTACTTC. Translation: CASSVEAGVGETQYF.

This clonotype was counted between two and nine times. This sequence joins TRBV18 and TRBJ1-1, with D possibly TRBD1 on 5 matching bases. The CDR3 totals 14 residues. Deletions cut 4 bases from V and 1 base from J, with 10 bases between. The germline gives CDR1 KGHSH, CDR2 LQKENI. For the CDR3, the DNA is TGTGCCAGCTCACGCCTGGGGGAGAACACTGAAGCTTTCTTT. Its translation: CASSRLGENTEAFF.

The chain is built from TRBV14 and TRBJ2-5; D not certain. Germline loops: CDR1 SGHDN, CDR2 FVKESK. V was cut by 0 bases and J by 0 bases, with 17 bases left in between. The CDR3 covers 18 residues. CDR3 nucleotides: TGTGCCAGCAGCCAAGATGTGTTGGGCAGATGGTACCAAGAGACCCAGTACTTC. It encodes CASSQDVLGRWYQETQYF.

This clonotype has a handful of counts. The chain's CDR3 is CASSQKFSGRAGPGELFF. In DNA, the CDR3 is TGTGCCAGCAGCCAGAAGTTCAGCGGGAGGGCCGGACCCGGGGAGCTGTTTTTT. The rearrangement uses TRBV3-1 and TRBJ2-2; 10 bases match TRBD2. Germline loops: CDR1 LGHDT, CDR2 YNNKEL (reference sequence). The CDR3 extends over 18 amino acids. V shed 3 bases and J 6 bases; nucleotides not matched to a gene: 13.

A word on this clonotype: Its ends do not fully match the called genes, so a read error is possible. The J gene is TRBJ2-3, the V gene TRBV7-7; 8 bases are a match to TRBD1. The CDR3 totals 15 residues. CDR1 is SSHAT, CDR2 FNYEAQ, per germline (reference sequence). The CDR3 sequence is CASSVAGGFTDTQYF. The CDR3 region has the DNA TGTGCTAGCAGCGTAGCAGGGGGCTTTACAGATACGCAGTATTTT.

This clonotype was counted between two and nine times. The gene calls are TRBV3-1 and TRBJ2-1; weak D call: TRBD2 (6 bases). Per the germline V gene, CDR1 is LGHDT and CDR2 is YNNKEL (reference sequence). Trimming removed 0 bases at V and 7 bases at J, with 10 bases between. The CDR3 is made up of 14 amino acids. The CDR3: CASSQDYGGNEQFF. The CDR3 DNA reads TGTGCCAGCAGCCAAGATTATGGGGGGAATGAGCAGTTCTTC.

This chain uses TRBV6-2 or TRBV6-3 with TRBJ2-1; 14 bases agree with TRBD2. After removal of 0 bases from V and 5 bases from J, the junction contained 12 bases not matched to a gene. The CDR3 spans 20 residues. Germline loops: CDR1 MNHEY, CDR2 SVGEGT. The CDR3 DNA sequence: TGTGCCAGCAGTTACTCGTATGGGACTAGCGGGGGTATTTCCCACAATGAGCAGTTCTTC. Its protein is CASSYSYGTSGGISHNEQFF.

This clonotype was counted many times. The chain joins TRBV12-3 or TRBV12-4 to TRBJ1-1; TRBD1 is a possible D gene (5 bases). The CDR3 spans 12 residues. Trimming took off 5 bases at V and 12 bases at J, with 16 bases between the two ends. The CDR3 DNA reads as TGTGCCAGCAGTCCCTCATCAGGGAAATCTTTCTTT. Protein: CASSPSSGKSFF.

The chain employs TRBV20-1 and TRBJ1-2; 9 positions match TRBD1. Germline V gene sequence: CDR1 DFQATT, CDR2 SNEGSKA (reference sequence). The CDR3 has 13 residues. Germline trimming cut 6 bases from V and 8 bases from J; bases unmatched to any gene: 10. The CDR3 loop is CSARQRTGAGYTF. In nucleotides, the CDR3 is TGCAGTGCCAGGCAGCGGACAGGGGCCGGCTACACCTTC.

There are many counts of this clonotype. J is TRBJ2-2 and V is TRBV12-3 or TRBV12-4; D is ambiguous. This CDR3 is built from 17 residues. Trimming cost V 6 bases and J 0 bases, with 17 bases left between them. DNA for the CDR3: TGTGCCAGCAGGACTGCCCCCGGGTCTGCGAACACCGGGGAGCTGTTTTTT. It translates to CASRTAPGSANTGELFF.